The TCR beta chain under discussion was sequenced for a study of long-term antiretroviral therapy in people with HIV. Study outcomes and limitations: Specimen acquisition occurred between about 2003 and 2018, potentially under older ART regimens. HIV repertoires spanned narrower CDR3 length ranges than controls.

The immunoSEQ assay was v3.0, run at survey level. TCRdb keeps only in-frame clones here, not all; method: immunoSEQ multiplex PCR. Found here are roughly 15,000 clones, 90% to 95% of them singletons; the top ten hold 4.5% to 5.5%. Researchers secured at least one pre-ART and at least two post-ART PBMC samples from each donor. Concerning this clone itself: Its cognate antigen is unknown.

The source material was unsorted PBMCs, sampled around 6.5 years after starting antiretroviral therapy. The receptor was isolated from a woman aged 50 to 60 with HIV.

Here the CDR3 DNA reads TGCGCCAGCGGCCTAGGGACCGCCGACACAGATACGCAGTATTTT. This sequence encodes CASGLGTADTDTQYF. V usage is TRBV5-1 and J usage is TRBJ2-3; tentatively, D is TRBD1 or TRBD2 (5 bases each). Germline V gene data show CDR1 as SGHRS and CDR2 as YFSETQ. Trimming cost V 7 bases and J 2 bases, with 17 bases left between them. This CDR3 has 15 residues.